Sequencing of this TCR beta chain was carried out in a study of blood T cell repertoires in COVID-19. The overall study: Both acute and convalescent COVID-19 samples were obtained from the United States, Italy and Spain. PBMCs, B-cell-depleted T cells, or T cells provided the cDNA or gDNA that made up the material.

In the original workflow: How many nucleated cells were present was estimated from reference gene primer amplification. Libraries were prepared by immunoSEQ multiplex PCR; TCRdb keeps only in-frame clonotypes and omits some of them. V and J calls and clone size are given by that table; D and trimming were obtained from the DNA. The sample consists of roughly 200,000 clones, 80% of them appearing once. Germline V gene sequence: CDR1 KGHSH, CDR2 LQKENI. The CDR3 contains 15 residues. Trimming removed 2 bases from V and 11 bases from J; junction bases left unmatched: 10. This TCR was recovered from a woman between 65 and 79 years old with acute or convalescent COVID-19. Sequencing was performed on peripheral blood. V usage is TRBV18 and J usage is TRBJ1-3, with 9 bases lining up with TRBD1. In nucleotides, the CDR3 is TGTGCCAGCTCACCAAATGTGGGACAGGGAGTGTCCATATATTTT. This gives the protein CASSPNVGQGVSIYF.